Listed below are T cell receptor beta chains from one sample, sequenced in a study of cytomegalovirus exposure and HLA in healthy donors. Method: immunoSEQ multiplex PCR; TCRdb's copy keeps in-frame clones and lacks some. The sample records roughly 190,000 clones, 75% to 85% being singletons. Source material: PBMCs. The origin of the receptors is a woman in her late teens or twenties in good health and CMV-seronegative. Each CDR3 is given without its conserved first and last residue. Each record gives: J gene, V gene, CDR3 protein.

TRBJ2-3	TRBV18	ASSREGASTDTQY
TRBJ1-2	TRBV20-1	SARGAYGYT
TRBJ2-7	TRBV6-1	ASSLGTIYEQY
TRBJ1-4	TRBV19	ASSILLFRDEKLF
TRBJ1-1	TRBV10-1	ASRTGMNTEAF
TRBJ2-1	TRBV10-3	AIKVQGAYNEQF
TRBJ1-1	TRBV5-1	ASGGEGTEAF
TRBJ2-7	TRBV5-1	ASRRLAGGGEQY
TRBJ2-7	TRBV7-8	ASSLEGLAGAYEQY
TRBJ2-7	TRBV2	ASSERSSEQY
TRBJ2-1	TRBV11-3	ASSLGTDAVVDEQF
TRBJ2-1	TRBV25-1	ASGQGRGWDRV
TRBJ1-2	TRBV7-2	ASSLVSGGDYGYT
TRBJ1-5	TRBV15	ATSRITGAYSNQPQH
TRBJ2-7	TRBV14	ASSQVSYYEQY
TRBJ2-7	TRBV2	ASRTTGAYEQY
TRBJ2-7	TRBV19	ASSLRRDSGYYEQY
TRBJ1-4	TRBV5-6	ASSSYKDRTLGKLF
TRBJ2-3	TRBV4-1	ASSTLYQRTSTDTQY
TRBJ1-3	TRBV30	AWRPAGGTIY
TRBJ2-2	TRBV11-3	ASSPQGSGELF
TRBJ1-1	TRBV19	ASSIQTGTTEAF
TRBJ2-7	TRBV6-5	ASRSLAGVPYEQY
TRBJ2-2	TRBV27	ASIKRDTRARNTGELF
TRBJ2-7	TRBV5-6	ASSNPDRVVGEQY
TRBJ1-5	TRBV7-8	ASSLAGGQGGGQPQH
TRBJ1-6	TRBV2	ASSEQGGRNNSPLH
TRBJ1-6	TRBV27	ASSLSTGAAGSPLH
TRBJ1-2	TRBV2	ASSVLGDRVSGYT
TRBJ1-5	TRBV6-1	ASSVGTIGDQPQH
TRBJ2-5	TRBV27	ASRLLGQGGQETQY
TRBJ2-2	TRBV2	ASSYLPPSGANTGELF
TRBJ1-4	TRBV5-5	ASSLDHAGPYEKLF
TRBJ1-3	TRBV5-1	ASSSGTGAGNTIY
TRBJ1-1	TRBV7-6	ASSLGHLGVSTEAF
TRBJ2-2	TRBV7-6	ASSYKNTGELF
TRBJ2-5	TRBV20-1	SARLRETQY
TRBJ2-3	TRBV2	ASNQGLAGDTQY
TRBJ1-2	TRBV6-6	ASNQGIAGGGYT
TRBJ2-5	TRBV18	ASSPGLQETQY
TRBJ2-1	TRBV7-3	ASSFLRVNEQF
TRBJ2-3	TRBV5-1	ASSLGLSGGPDTQY
TRBJ1-1	TRBV5-8	ASSTLLGGTEAF
TRBJ2-3	TRBV7-2	ASSARWTGTSGEGDTQY
TRBJ1-2	TRBV19	ASGWTGVRGYT
TRBJ2-5	TRBV5-1	ASSPTSGWVETQY
TRBJ1-6	TRBV7-6	ASSPGQGVSPLH
TRBJ2-6	TRBV19	ASRRDRGDSGANVLT